The sequence of this T cell receptor beta chain was determined in a study of CD8+ T cells in alopecia areata. Extraction and reverse transcription of RNA yielded cDNA as the sequencing template. Produced via immunoSEQ multiplex PCR; TCRdb's table is partial and in-frame only. Of 120,000 or so clones listed, 47% are singletons. The study, taken as a whole, reports: Across lesional scalp, and particularly alopecia totalis/universalis, clonality surpassed that of normal scalp. Scalp samples also yield sequences from resident alphabeta T cells of normal skin.

As concerns this clone: The antigen is unknown.

Sequenced sample: NKG2D-low CD8+ T cells sorted from blood. The receptor's source is a human donor with alopecia areata.

The CDR3 loop is CASSPRANNGYTF. The CDR3 nucleotides read TGCGCCAGCAGCCCCAGGGCGAATAATGGCTACACCTTC. The V and J genes are TRBV4-1 and TRBJ1-2, with D perhaps matching TRBD1 (5 bases). Germline CDR1 is MGHRA and CDR2 is YSYEKL. The CDR3 contains 13 residues. Trimming took off 4 bases at V and 6 bases at J, with 12 bases between the two ends.